The rows below give T cell receptor beta chains drawn from one sample of a study of cytomegalovirus exposure and HLA in healthy donors. Clones were sequenced by immunoSEQ multiplex PCR, and TCRdb holds only the in-frame ones, with some missing. There are 200,000 to 250,000 clones in the sample; approximately 90% occur only once, and more than 1% lies in the top ten. The sample consisted of PBMCs. The receptors stem from a woman in her late teens or twenties in good health and CMV-seronegative. CDR3s include the opening cysteine and the closing phenylalanine or tryptophan. The D gene is left open where the match is weak. Clone size is stated in some rows and not others, as once, few, many or a class when expanded.

abundance	v_gene	j_gene	d_gene	CDR3nt	CDR3aa
once	TRBV6-5	TRBJ1-1	.	TGTGCCAGCAGTTCCCCCTTGGGGACACTTAACACTGAAGCTTTCTTT	CASSSPLGTLNTEAFF
.	TRBV4-1	TRBJ2-3	TRBD2	TGCGCCAGCACGAGGGGGGGACTAGCGGGAGGTGCAGATACGCAGTATTTT	CASTRGGLAGGADTQYF
.	TRBV5-8	TRBJ1-1	TRBD1	TGTGCCAGCAGCTTAAACCCGGGACAGGGAAACACTGAAGCTTTCTTT	CASSLNPGQGNTEAFF
.	TRBV29-1	TRBJ2-3	.	TGCAGCGTTTGGGCTGCGGGGAGCACAGATACGCAGTATTTT	CSVWAAGSTDTQYF
.	TRBV9	TRBJ2-1	TRBD2	TGTGCCAGCAGCCCTCTAGCGGGAGGAGTATATGAGCAGTTCTTC	CASSPLAGGVYEQFF
.	TRBV9	TRBJ2-1	TRBD1	TGTGCCAGCAGCCCTGGACAGGGCCTCTACAATGAGCAGTTCTTC	CASSPGQGLYNEQFF
.	TRBV9	TRBJ1-4	TRBD1	TGTGCCAGCAGCGTAGGACAGGGGAGTGAAAAACTGTTTTTT	CASSVGQGSEKLFF
.	TRBV30	TRBJ1-4	TRBD1	TGTGCCTGGAGCCGACAGGGTAATGAAAAACTGTTTTTT	CAWSRQGNEKLFF
.	TRBV13	TRBJ2-2	.	TGTGCCAGCAGCTTAGCGGGTCGGACTCAGACCGGGGAGCTGTTTTTT	CASSLAGRTQTGELFF
once	TRBV5-1	TRBJ2-1	.	TGCGCCAGCAGCTTGGGGCCGAAGTTCTCCTACAATGAGCAGTTCTTC	CASSLGPKFSYNEQFF
once	TRBV4-1	TRBJ2-7	TRBD2	TGCGCCAGCAGCCAGAAGACTAGCGGGGCGACCTACGAGCAGTACTTC	CASSQKTSGATYEQYF
.	TRBV6-1	TRBJ2-1	TRBD2	TGTGCCAGCAAAACTAGCGGGAACTCCTACAATGAGCAGTTCTTC	CASKTSGNSYNEQFF
.	TRBV5-6	TRBJ2-3	.	TGTGCCAGCGGTACCTCGGACTTAAGCACAGATACGCAGTATTTT	CASGTSDLSTDTQYF
.	TRBV2	TRBJ1-5	.	TGTGCCGGGTCTACAGGCTATCAGCCCCAGCATTTT	CAGSTGYQPQHF
.	TRBV21-1	TRBJ2-2	.	TGTGCCAGCAGCACCGAATCCCTACAGGGGGCGTTAACCTCCGGGGAGCTGTTTTTT	CASSTESLQGALTSGELFF
.	TRBV21-1	TRBJ2-7	.	TGTGCCAGCACGGGAAACGAGCAGTACTTC	CASTGNEQYF
.	TRBV29-1	TRBJ2-2	.	TGCAGCGTTGAAGTCCCCAGCGGGTACAACACCGGGGAGCTGTTTTTT	CSVEVPSGYNTGELFF
.	TRBV15	TRBJ1-2	TRBD1	TGTGCCACCAGCAGAGATAATACAGGGGGGGACTATGGCTACACCTTC	CATSRDNTGGDYGYTF
.	TRBV6-6	TRBJ1-1	TRBD1	TGTGCCAGCAGTTACACCCTACAGGGGTCGGGGGCTTTCTTT	CASSYTLQGSGAFF
.	TRBV6-5	TRBJ1-2	TRBD1	TGTGCCAGCAGAAACCCGACAGGGGCTAGCTATGGCTACACCTTC	CASRNPTGASYGYTF
once	TRBV2	TRBJ1-2	.	TGTGCCAGGAATCGCGACAGGTCCAGTTCGAATGGCTACACCTTC	CARNRDRSSSNGYTF
.	TRBV30	TRBJ2-2	TRBD1	TGTGCCTGGAGAGTACAGGGGCCAGGGGCCGGGGAGCTGTTTTTT	CAWRVQGPGAGELFF